These 29 T cell receptor beta chains were all obtained from the same sample, sequenced in a study of blood T cell repertoires in COVID-19 (dated by TCRdb to 2020 to 2021). The library relied on the immunoSEQ multiplex PCR assay. What TCRdb holds here is the immuneACCESS table cut down to in-frame rearrangements. Part of the clones is not present; checked against another copy, under half of the missing clones reflect an unresolved V gene, and the others are unexplained. This sample is represented by under 85,000 clones; more than 75% of them were singletons. The ten largest clones capture 15% to 20% of the sample. Sequenced: peripheral blood. The origin of the receptors is a man aged 35 to 55 with COVID-19, enrolled during active disease.

V usage is TRBV28 and J usage is TRBJ1-5, with TRBD1 matching 9 bases. Germline V gives CDR1 MDHEN, CDR2 SYDVKM. Trimming cost V 6 bases and J 5 bases; bases outside gene matches: 5. The CDR3 is 14 amino acids. CDR3 protein: CASRRTGEHQPQHF. CDR3 nucleotide sequence: TGTGCCAGCAGACGGACAGGGGAACATCAGCCCCAGCATTTT.

The rearrangement uses TRBV11-2 and TRBJ2-1; TRBD2 is a possible D gene (6 bases). CDR3 length: 15 residues. Germline V gene sequence: CDR1 SGHAT, CDR2 FQNNGV. V gave up 1 base and J gave up 1 base, with 8 bases separating them. The CDR3 sequence: CASSLAGDSYNEQFF. CDR3 DNA: TGTGCCAGCAGCTTAGCGGGAGATTCCTACAATGAGCAGTTCTTC.

This clone was picked up a small number of times. The chain is built from TRBV7-3 and TRBJ2-1; TRBD1 matches at 7 bases. Per germline, CDR1 SGHTA and CDR2 FQGTGA. V was pared by 5 bases and J by 7 bases, with 5 bases of the junction left unmatched. The CDR3 length is 13 residues. The CDR3 loop is CASSIDRANEQFF. For the CDR3, the DNA is TGTGCCAGCAGCATCGACAGGGCAAATGAGCAGTTCTTC.

CDR3 bases: TGTGCCAGCAGTTCCCTCCGGGGGGCCTACGGAGCTAATGAAAAACTGTTTTTT. It encodes CASSSLRGAYGANEKLFF. The rearrangement uses TRBV27 and TRBJ1-4; perhaps TRBD1 as D (6 bases). V was pared by 4 bases and J by 3 bases, with 21 bases between. Germline V gives CDR1 MNHEY, CDR2 SMNVEV (reference sequence). The length of the CDR3 is 18 residues.

Worth noting for this clone: Other DNA sequences in this sample translate to the same CDR3. The chain couples TRBV5-1 to TRBJ1-1, with D possibly matching TRBD1 (6 bases). The CDR3 consists of 14 residues. Trimming took 2 bases from V and 3 from J, leaving 11 bases between them. Germline V gene sequence: CDR1 SGHRS, CDR2 YFSETQ. The CDR3 loop is CASSFTGLDTEAFF. The CDR3 DNA reads TGCGCCAGCAGCTTTACAGGGCTCGACACTGAAGCTTTCTTT.

The rearrangement links TRBV3-1 (or the pseudogene TRBV3-2) to TRBJ2-3, with D tentatively TRBD1 (6 bases). Germline CDR1 and CDR2: LGHDT and YNNKEL (reference sequence). This CDR3 has 15 amino acids. Trimming shortened V by 2 bases and J by 4 bases, and 13 bases separated the two germline ends. CDR3 loop: CASSQLQGSPDTQYF. DNA for the CDR3: TGTGCCAGCAGCCAACTACAGGGTAGCCCAGATACGCAGTATTTT.

The rearrangement links TRBV10-3 to TRBJ2-2; D is perhaps TRBD2 (7 bases). V was clipped by 9 bases and J by 0 bases, with 11 bases between them. CDR1 ENHRY and CDR2 SYGVKD come from the germline V gene. The CDR3 length is 14 residues. The DNA of the CDR3 is TGTGCCATTTCCGGGGGGCCGAACACCGGGGAGCTGTTTTTT. It specifies CAISGGPNTGELFF.

The genes are TRBV2 and TRBJ1-2; D remains ambiguous. CDR3 length: 14 amino acids. The V gene lost 3 bases and the J gene lost 0 bases, with 8 bases spanning the gap. Per germline, CDR1 SNHLY and CDR2 FYNNEI. CDR3 region: CASSDVTTNYGYTF. CDR3 nucleotides: TGTGCCAGCAGTGATGTGACAACTAACTATGGCTACACCTTC.

The rearrangement uses TRBV19 and TRBJ2-4; weak D call: TRBD2 (5 bases). This CDR3 is built from 13 residues. Germline V lookup: CDR1 LNHDA, CDR2 SQIVND (reference sequence). V lost 4 bases and J 8 bases, leaving 12 bases between the germline ends. The CDR3 here is CASSTGPGDIQYF. DNA for the CDR3: TGTGCCAGTAGTACCGGACCCGGGGACATTCAGTACTTC. The variable domain in full, completed from reference TRBV19 and TRBJ2-4, reads DGGITQSPKYLFRKEGQNVTLSCEQNLNHDAMYWYRQDPGQGLRLIYYSQIVNDFQKGDIAEGYSVSREKKESFPLTVTSAQKNPTAFYLCASSTGPGDIQYFGAGTRLSVL.

This chain joins TRBV11-3 and TRBJ2-1; TRBD1 aligns across 7 bases. Germline V gives CDR1 SGHNT, CDR2 YENEEA. With V trimmed by 5 bases and J by 0 bases, 7 bases remained unmatched. This CDR3 has 16 amino acids. In DNA form, the CDR3 reads TGTGCCAGCAGCCCATTAGGACAGGTCTCCTACAATGAGCAGTTCTTC. It translates to CASSPLGQVSYNEQFF.

The chain employs TRBV11-2 and TRBJ2-3, with 9 bases fitting TRBD2. After removal of 4 bases from V and 2 bases from J, the junction contained 13 bases not matched to a gene. The CDR3 consists of 18 residues. Per the germline V gene, CDR1 is SGHAT and CDR2 is FQNNGV. The CDR3 loop reads CASSSLKRGAYYTDTQYF. CDR3 sequence (DNA): TGTGCCAGCAGCTCCCTCAAGCGGGGGGCGTATTACACAGATACGCAGTATTTT.

For the CDR3, the DNA is TGTGCCACCAGAGGTTCAGTTGGGCACCCTAGCACAGATACGCAGTATTTT. This gives the protein CATRGSVGHPSTDTQYF. The chain uses TRBV24-1 and TRBJ2-3; D is unresolved. This CDR3 region has 17 residues. V lost 7 bases to trimming and J lost 0 bases, with 19 bases between them. Germline CDR1 is KGHDR and CDR2 is SFDVKD.

The J gene is TRBJ2-3, the V gene TRBV1; TRBD2 reflects the table's D call only, with no check against the DNA. TRBV1 is classified as a pseudogene. This CDR3 has 19 residues. CDR3 protein: CTSSQDSRGAGESTDTQYF. The CDR3, as DNA: TGCACCAGCAGCCAAGATAGCCGTGGAGCGGGTGAAAGCACAGATACGCAGTATTTT.

This chain connects TRBV2 to TRBJ2-7, with 12 bases lining up with TRBD1. The V segment lost 7 bases and the J segment 9 bases; nucleotides outside the gene matches: 7. Germline V gene sequence: CDR1 SNHLY, CDR2 FYNNEI. CDR3 length: 13 residues. In DNA form, the CDR3 reads TGTGCCAGCAACCGGGGACAGGGGGCCGGGCAGTACTTC. This gives the protein CASNRGQGAGQYF.

The chain carries TRBV19 and TRBJ1-5; TRBD1 matches 9 bases. Germline trimming cut 5 bases from V and 0 bases from J; bases unmatched to any gene: 5. The CDR3 contains 16 residues. Per the germline V gene, CDR1 is LNHDA and CDR2 is SQIVND (reference sequence). The CDR3 bases are TGTGCCAGTAGTTACCGACAGGGGGATAGCAATCAGCCCCAGCATTTT. Translated, it gives CASSYRQGDSNQPQHF.

The chain uses TRBV3-1 (or the pseudogene TRBV3-2) and TRBJ1-5, with a tentative D call TRBD1 (5 bases). The CDR3 extends over 13 amino acids. The ends were cut back, 3 bases at V and 6 bases at J, with 9 bases in the middle. Germline values: CDR1 LGHDT, CDR2 YNNKEL (reference sequence). The CDR3 nucleotides read TGTGCCAGCAGCCATGGGGGGTTTCAGCCCCAGCATTTT. Protein product: CASSHGGFQPQHF.

The gene calls are TRBV28 and TRBJ2-1; a weak D match, TRBD2 (6 bases). Germline assignment: CDR1 MDHEN and CDR2 SYDVKM. V dropped 4 bases and J dropped 9 bases, with 13 bases sitting between them. CDR3 size: 13 residues. Written as DNA, the CDR3 is TGTGCCAGCAGTTCGACCCTCGGGGGTGAGCAGTTCTTC. Translating gives CASSSTLGGEQFF. Based on the CDR3 plus reference TRBV28 and TRBJ2-1, the full variable domain is DVKVTQSSRYLVKRTGEKVFLECVQDMDHENMFWYRQDPGLGLRLIYFSYDVKMKEKGDIPEGYSVSREKKERFSLILESASTNQTSMYLCASSSTLGGEQFFGPGTRLTVL.

The rearrangement joins TRBV29-1 to TRBJ2-1; D is unresolved. V shed 0 bases and J shed 9 bases, with 6 bases lying between them. Per the germline V gene, CDR1 is SQVTM and CDR2 is ANQGSEA. CDR3 length equals 11 residues. The DNA of the CDR3 is TGCAGCGTTGAAGATGGCGGTGAGCAGTTCTTC. It is translated as CSVEDGGEQFF.

This clone has just a few counts. V usage is TRBV12-3 or TRBV12-4 and J usage is TRBJ1-3; no reliable D call. Trimming pared 3 bases from V and 3 bases from J, leaving 6 bases between. The CDR3 has 13 residues. The CDR3 DNA is TGTGCCAGCAGTTTGCGGGTTGGAAACACCATATATTTT. Encoded protein: CASSLRVGNTIYF.

The chain has TRBV6-5 and TRBJ2-7; 9 nucleotides line up with TRBD2. V was clipped by 10 bases and J by 2 bases; unmatched bases: 9. This CDR3 contains 14 residues. Germline-derived CDR1 and CDR2 are MNHEY and SVGAGI. CDR3 nucleotide sequence: TGTGCCACACCCATGACTAGCGGAACCTACGAGCAGTACTTC. Encoded protein: CATPMTSGTYEQYF.

The rearrangement joins TRBV4-2 to TRBJ2-7, with D hard to call. The CDR3 length is 14 residues. V shed 1 base and J shed 2 bases, with 9 bases lying between them. CDR1 and CDR2 (germline): LGHNA, YNFKEQ. CDR3 region: CASSQVGTTYEQYF. The DNA for the CDR3 is TGTGCCAGCAGCCAAGTGGGCACAACCTACGAGCAGTACTTC.

V and J are TRBV7-2 and TRBJ1-3; D possibly corresponds to TRBD1 (5 bases). The V and J ends lost 0 bases and 2 bases respectively, with 14 bases between them. The V gene's germline CDR1 is SGHTA and CDR2 FQGNSA. The CDR3 consists of 17 residues. The CDR3 loop is CASSLAGGTPPGNTIYF. The CDR3 coding sequence is TGTGCCAGCAGCTTAGCGGGGGGGACCCCTCCTGGAAACACCATATATTTT.

This clone was counted a single time. V and J are TRBV30 and TRBJ2-7; D is perhaps TRBD2 (6 bases). CDR3 length: 13 amino acids. CDR1 is GTSNPN and CDR2 is SVGIG in the germline V gene (reference sequence). Trimming shortened V by 5 bases and J by 6 bases, and 17 bases separated the two germline ends. The CDR3 loop is CAWLAAGVGEQYF. Here the CDR3 DNA reads TGTGCCTGGTTAGCGGCCGGGGTTGGCGAGCAGTACTTC.

This CDR3 is CASSQPGQLNEKLFF. The CDR3 DNA is TGTGCCAGCAGCCAACCGGGACAGCTAAATGAAAAACTGTTTTTT. The chain joins TRBV3-1 (or the pseudogene TRBV3-2) to TRBJ1-4; TRBD1 agrees at 7 bases. V lost 2 bases and J lost 5; bases outside the gene matches: 5. Germline V gene data show CDR1 as LGHDT and CDR2 as YNNKEL (reference sequence). This CDR3 region has 15 residues.

This rearrangement joins TRBV9 to TRBJ2-1; 7 nucleotides align to TRBD1. Looked up from germline, CDR1 is SGDLS and CDR2 is YYNGEE. Losses at the gene ends were 0 bases for V and 8 bases for J; bases not matched to a gene: 8. CDR3 length: 15 residues. For the CDR3, the DNA is TGTGCCAGCAGCGTAGCTGGACAGGTAGTCGATGAGCAGTTCTTC. Residues: CASSVAGQVVDEQFF.

The chain combines TRBV30 with TRBJ1-2, with D tentatively TRBD1 (5 bases). Trimming shortened V by 3 bases and J by 7 bases, and 12 bases separated the two germline ends. Germline values: CDR1 GTSNPN, CDR2 SVGIG (reference sequence). This CDR3 spans 12 amino acids. CDR3 sequence: CAWSQGSAGYTF. The CDR3 DNA reads TGTGCCTGGAGCCAGGGATCCGCTGGCTACACCTTC.

This sequence joins TRBV7-9 and TRBJ2-1; no clear D. Trimming cost V 1 base and J 5 bases, with 3 bases left between them. The CDR3 length is 12 residues. Germline CDR1 is SEHNR and CDR2 is FQNEAQ (reference sequence). Here the CDR3 reads CASSLVDNEQFF. In nucleotides, the CDR3 is TGTGCCAGCAGCTTAGTAGACAATGAGCAGTTCTTC. Full variable domain (outside the CDR3, taken from reference TRBV7-9 and TRBJ2-1): DTGVSQNPRHKITKRGQNVTFRCDPISEHNRLYWYRQTLGQGPEFLTYFQNEAQLEKSRLLSDRFSAERPKGSFSTLEIQRTEQGDSAMYLCASSLVDNEQFFGPGTRLTVL.

The rearrangement joins TRBV14 to TRBJ2-2, with TRBD2 identical over 7 bases. Losses at the gene ends were 1 base for V and 6 bases for J; bases not matched to a gene: 5. Germline V gives CDR1 SGHDN, CDR2 FVKESK. This CDR3 has 15 residues. CDR3 sequence: CASSQARGVAGELFF. CDR3 nucleotide sequence: TGTGCCAGCAGCCAAGCACGGGGGGTAGCCGGGGAGCTGTTTTTT.

The chain has TRBV5-4 and TRBJ2-7; D is perhaps TRBD1 (6 bases). CDR3 size: 12 residues. Between the trimmed V and J ends, which lost 1 base and 6 bases, there was a span of 8 bases. The germline CDR1 and CDR2 sequences are SGHNT and YYREEE (reference sequence). CDR3: CASSLRRGEQYF. The CDR3 nucleotides are TGTGCCAGCAGCTTGCGCAGGGGCGAGCAGTACTTC.